Described below is a single T cell receptor (beta chain) sequence and its context. The sample is drawn from a study of CD8 T cells in Susac syndrome. RNA amounts of about 0.45 to 1 ug underwent reverse transcription with random hexamers. The amplification used immunoSEQ multiplex PCR on TCR beta CDR3; it spanned 54 Vbeta and 13 Jbeta. TCRdb itself ran the immunoSEQ multiplex PCR reads through MiXCR, one entry per CDR3 protein. Among some 180,000 distinct CDR3 sequences listed, 90% to 95% were seen once. CD8+ and CD4+ blood T cells underwent TCR beta sequencing. Controls were drawn from healthy donors and were matched for age and sex. CDR3 length: 14 residues. V lost 4 bases and J lost 13, with 19 bases in between. Germline loops: CDR1 SNHLY, CDR2 FYNNEI.

Sequenced material: CD4+ T cells from PBMCs. The receptor's source is a human donor in good health. V and J are TRBV2 and TRBJ1-4; D is ambiguous. CDR3 in DNA: TGTGCCAGCAGTGGCGTCGAGGCCGCGGGAGGACTGTTTTTT. This encodes CASSGVEAAGGLFF.